The 13 T cell receptor beta chains below come from one sample, sequenced in a study of cytomegalovirus exposure and HLA in healthy donors (dated by TCRdb to about 2017). Libraries came from the immunoSEQ multiplex PCR assay. For the multiplex PCR, a mixture combining 60 forward primers for TCR Vbeta segments and 13 reverse primers for TCR Jbeta segments was used. Here the immuneACCESS table is served through TCRdb, limited to in-frame sequences with V and J called. Missing clones are a known gap in these copies; in checked studies unresolved V genes cover under half, and the rest lacks a known reason. The sample data list about 98,000 clones, and 81% of these were observed just once. Of the sample, about 1.5% is held by the ten largest clones. Sequencing used PBMCs. The source is a man aged 40-50 years in good health and CMV-seronegative.

This clone was observed a handful of times. This chain uses TRBV5-5 with TRBJ2-6, with 8 bases identical to TRBD1. The germline gives CDR1 SGHKS, CDR2 YYEKEE (reference sequence). The J segment lost 0 bases and the V segment lost 4 bases, leaving 9 bases of the junction unmatched. CDR3 length: 18 residues. In DNA, the CDR3 is TGTGCCAGCAGCCCCATCGGGACAGGAGGCTCTGGGGCCAACGTCCTGACTTTC. This sequence encodes CASSPIGTGGSGANVLTF. The whole variable domain, remainder taken from reference TRBV5-5 and TRBJ2-6, is DAGVTQSPTHLIKTRGQQVTLRCSPISGHKSVSWYQQVLGQGPQFIFQYYEKEERGRGNFPDRFSARQFPNYSSELNVNALLLGDSALYLCASSPIGTGGSGANVLTFGAGSRLTVL.

The chain employs TRBV10-3 and TRBJ1-3; 7 positions agree with TRBD1. The CDR3 consists of 15 residues. Germline V gene sequence: CDR1 ENHRY, CDR2 SYGVKD. After removal of 2 bases from V and 3 bases from J, the junction contained 4 bases not matched to a gene. CDR3 bases: TGTGCCATCAGTGAGACAGGGGCAGTTGGAAACACCATATATTTT. Translated, it gives CAISETGAVGNTIYF.

This chain uses TRBV6-5 with TRBJ2-3, with TRBD1 matching over 11 bases. The CDR3 spans 15 residues. CDR1 MNHEY and CDR2 SVGAGI come from the germline V gene. Germline trimming cut 7 bases from V and 4 bases from J; bases unmatched to any gene: 7. CDR3 in DNA: TGTGCCAGCACCTCCCGGACAGGGGGCCCAGATACGCAGTATTTT. Translation: CASTSRTGGPDTQYF.

The chain recombines TRBV18 with TRBJ1-6, with 7 nucleotides matching TRBD1. The trim removed 4 bases at V and 6 bases at J, leaving 3 bases unmatched. Germline CDR1 reads KGHSH; CDR2 reads LQKENI. The CDR3 spans 14 residues. The CDR3 protein is CASSQYRGNSPLHF. CDR3 in DNA: TGTGCCAGCTCACAGTACAGGGGTAATTCACCCCTCCACTTT.

This rearrangement joins TRBV6-1 to TRBJ2-2; D is perhaps TRBD2 (6 bases). The CDR3 extends over 13 amino acids. Trimming removed 11 bases from V and 1 base from J, with 11 bases in between. CDR1 is MNHNS and CDR2 is SASEGT in the germline V gene. CDR3 region: CAGRRGNTGELFF. The CDR3 bases are TGTGCCGGGCGGAGGGGGAACACCGGGGAGCTGTTTTTT.

J is TRBJ2-3 and V is TRBV5-1, with TRBD1 matching 7 bases. The CDR3 has 15 residues. V trimming: 1 base; J trimming: 2 bases; junction bases outside the gene matches: 4. From germline, CDR1 is SGHRS and CDR2 YFSETQ. In DNA form, the CDR3 reads TGCGCCAGCAGCTTGTGGGGACAGAACACAGATACGCAGTATTTT. Translating it yields CASSLWGQNTDTQYF.

The genes are TRBV27 and TRBJ1-1, with D tentatively TRBD1 (5 bases). The V and J ends lost 7 bases and 9 bases respectively, with 12 bases between them. Germline V lookup: CDR1 MNHEY, CDR2 SMNVEV (reference sequence). This CDR3 spans 11 amino acids. DNA for the CDR3: TGTGCCAGCAATGGAGGGGCGCAAGCTTTCTTT. As protein: CASNGGAQAFF.

The chain uses TRBV16 and TRBJ2-7; the D gene is possibly TRBD2 (6 bases). V was cut by 5 bases and J by 5 bases, with 13 bases left in between. Germline V lookup: CDR1 KGHSY, CDR2 FQNENV. This CDR3 is built from 13 residues. The CDR3 loop reads CASSSGTEDEQYF. The CDR3 region has the DNA TGTGCCAGCAGCTCCGGGACTGAGGACGAGCAGTACTTC.

J is TRBJ2-1 and V is TRBV27; 8 bases are a match to TRBD1. CDR1 and CDR2 from the germline V gene are MNHEY and SMNVEV (reference sequence). The trim removed 6 bases at V and 4 bases at J, leaving 5 bases unmatched. The CDR3 loop spans 14 amino acids. The CDR3 sequence: CASRRDRLYNEQFF. The DNA of the CDR3 is TGTGCCAGCAGGAGGGACAGGCTATACAATGAGCAGTTCTTC.

This clone was detected only once. This rearrangement joins TRBV15 to TRBJ2-1, with TRBD1 identical over 9 bases. Trimming removed 2 bases from V and 9 bases from J; junction bases left unmatched: 5. The CDR3 is 14 amino acids. Germline V gives CDR1 LNHNV, CDR2 YYDKDF (reference sequence). CDR3 sequence: CATSRKTGGFEQFF. DNA for the CDR3: TGTGCCACCAGCAGAAAGACAGGGGGATTTGAGCAGTTCTTC.

CDR3 sequence: CASSPLTGGVNEQFF. As DNA, the CDR3 is TGTGCCAGCTCACCCCTGACGGGGGGAGTAAATGAGCAGTTCTTC. The V call is TRBV18, the J call TRBJ2-1; 7 nucleotides match TRBD2. The CDR3 is 15 residues long. J gave up 7 bases and V 3 bases, and 9 bases lay outside the gene matches. The V gene's germline CDR1 is KGHSH and CDR2 LQKENI.

The chain combines TRBV6-6 with TRBJ1-3; 7 bases are shared with TRBD1. CDR3 size: 16 residues. The germline gives CDR1 MNHNY, CDR2 SVGAGI (reference sequence). V gave up 7 bases and J gave up 3 bases; unmatched junction bases: 12. The CDR3 DNA sequence: TGTGCCAGCAAACGGGAGGGGGCAAAGGGTGGAAACACCATATATTTT. It encodes CASKREGAKGGNTIYF.

The CDR3 DNA is TGCGCCAGCAGCTTAGACAGGGGGCGCGTGACCCAGTACTTC. Translated, it gives CASSLDRGRVTQYF. The V call is TRBV5-1, the J call TRBJ2-5; 10 nucleotides line up with TRBD1. Germline loops: CDR1 SGHRS, CDR2 YFSETQ. V dropped 2 bases and J dropped 7; count of bases not matched to a gene: 5. The CDR3 loop spans 14 amino acids. Drawing the rest from reference TRBV5-1 and TRBJ2-5, the complete variable domain is KAGVTQTPRYLIKTRGQQVTLSCSPISGHRSVSWYQQTPGQGLQFLFEYFSETQRNKGNFPGRFSGRQFSNSRSEMNVSTLELGDSALYLCASSLDRGRVTQYFGPGTRLLVL.